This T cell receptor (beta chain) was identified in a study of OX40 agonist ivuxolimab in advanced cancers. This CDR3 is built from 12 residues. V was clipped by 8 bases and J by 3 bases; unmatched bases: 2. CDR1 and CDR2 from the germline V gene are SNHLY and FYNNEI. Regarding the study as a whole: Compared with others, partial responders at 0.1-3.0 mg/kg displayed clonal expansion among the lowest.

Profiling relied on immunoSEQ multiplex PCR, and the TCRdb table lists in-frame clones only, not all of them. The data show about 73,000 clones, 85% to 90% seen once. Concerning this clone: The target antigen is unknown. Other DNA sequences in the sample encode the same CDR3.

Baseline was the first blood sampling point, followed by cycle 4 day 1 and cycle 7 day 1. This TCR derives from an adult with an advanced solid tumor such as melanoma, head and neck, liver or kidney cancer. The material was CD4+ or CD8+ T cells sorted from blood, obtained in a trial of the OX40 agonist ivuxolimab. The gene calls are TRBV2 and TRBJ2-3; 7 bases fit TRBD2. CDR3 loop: CASSGGTDTQYF. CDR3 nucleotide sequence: TGTGCCAGCTCCGGGGGGACAGATACGCAGTATTTT.